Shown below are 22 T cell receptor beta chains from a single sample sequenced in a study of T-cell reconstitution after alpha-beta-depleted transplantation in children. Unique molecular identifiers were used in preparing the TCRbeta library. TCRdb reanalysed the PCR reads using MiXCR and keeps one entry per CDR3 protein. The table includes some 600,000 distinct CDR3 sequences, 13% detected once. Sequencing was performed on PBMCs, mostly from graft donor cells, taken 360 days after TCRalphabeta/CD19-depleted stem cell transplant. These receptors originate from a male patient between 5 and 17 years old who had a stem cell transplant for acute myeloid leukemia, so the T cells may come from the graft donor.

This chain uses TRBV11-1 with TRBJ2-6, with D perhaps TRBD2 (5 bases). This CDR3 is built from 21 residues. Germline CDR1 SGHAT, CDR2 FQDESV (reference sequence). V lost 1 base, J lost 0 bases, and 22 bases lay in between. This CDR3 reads CASSLVTLKRVARSGANVLTF. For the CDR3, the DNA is TGTGCCAGCAGCTTAGTAACCCTAAAGAGGGTCGCACGCTCTGGGGCCAACGTCCTGACTTTC. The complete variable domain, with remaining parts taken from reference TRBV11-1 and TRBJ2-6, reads EAEVAQSPRYKITEKSQAVAFWCDPISGHATLYWYRQILGQGPELLVQFQDESVVDDSQLPKDRFSAERLKGVDSTLKIQPAELGDSAMYLCASSLVTLKRVARSGANVLTFGAGSRLTVL.

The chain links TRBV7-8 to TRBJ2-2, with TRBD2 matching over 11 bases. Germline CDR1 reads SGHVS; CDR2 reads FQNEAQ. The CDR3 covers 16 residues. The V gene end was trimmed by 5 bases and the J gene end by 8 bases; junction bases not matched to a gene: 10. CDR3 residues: CASSPGLADLGGELFF. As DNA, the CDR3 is TGTGCCAGCAGCCCGGGACTAGCGGATCTCGGAGGGGAGCTGTTTTTT.

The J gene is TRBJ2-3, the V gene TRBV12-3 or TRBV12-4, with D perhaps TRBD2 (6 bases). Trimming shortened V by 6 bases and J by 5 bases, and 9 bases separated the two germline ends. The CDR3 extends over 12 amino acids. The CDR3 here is CASSGSQDTQYF. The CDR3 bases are TGTGCCAGCAGCGGGAGTCAAGATACGCAGTATTTT.

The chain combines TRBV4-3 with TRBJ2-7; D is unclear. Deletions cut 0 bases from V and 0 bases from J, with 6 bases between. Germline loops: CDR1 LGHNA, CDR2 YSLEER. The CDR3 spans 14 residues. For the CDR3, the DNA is TGCGCCAGCAGCCAAGATTTCGCCTCCTACGAGCAGTACTTC. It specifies CASSQDFASYEQYF.

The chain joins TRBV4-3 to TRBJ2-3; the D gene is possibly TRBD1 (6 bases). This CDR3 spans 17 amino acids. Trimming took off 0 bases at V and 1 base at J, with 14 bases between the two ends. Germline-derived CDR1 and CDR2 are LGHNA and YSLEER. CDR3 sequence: CASSQDPQAGGTDTQYF. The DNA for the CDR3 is TGCGCCAGCAGCCAAGATCCCCAGGCAGGGGGCACAGATACGCAGTATTTT.

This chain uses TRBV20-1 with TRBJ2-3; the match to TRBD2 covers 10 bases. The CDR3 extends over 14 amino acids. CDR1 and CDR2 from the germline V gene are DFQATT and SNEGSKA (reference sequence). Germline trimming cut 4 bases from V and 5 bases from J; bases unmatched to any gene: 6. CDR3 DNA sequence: TGCAGTGCTAAGGTAGCGGGGGGCGAAGATACGCAGTATTTT. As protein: CSAKVAGGEDTQYF.

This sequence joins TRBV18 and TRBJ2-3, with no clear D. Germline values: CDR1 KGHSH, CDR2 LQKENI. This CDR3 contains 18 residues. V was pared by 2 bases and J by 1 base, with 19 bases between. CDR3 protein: CASSPWPSSVMGTDTQYF. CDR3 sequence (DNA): TGTGCCAGCTCACCATGGCCTTCATCCGTAATGGGCACAGATACGCAGTATTTT.

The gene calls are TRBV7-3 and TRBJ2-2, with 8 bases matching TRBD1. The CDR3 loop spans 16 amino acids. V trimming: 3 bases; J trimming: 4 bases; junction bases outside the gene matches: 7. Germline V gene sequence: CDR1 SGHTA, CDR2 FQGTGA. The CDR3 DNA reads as TGTGCCAGCAGCTTCTCAGGGGGCAGGGGCACCGGGGAGCTGTTTTTT. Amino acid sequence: CASSFSGGRGTGELFF.

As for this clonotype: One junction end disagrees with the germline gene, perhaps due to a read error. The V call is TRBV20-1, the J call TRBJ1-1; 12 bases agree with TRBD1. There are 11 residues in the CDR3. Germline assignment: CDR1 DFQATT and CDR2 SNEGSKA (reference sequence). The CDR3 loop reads CSALGTGGAYF. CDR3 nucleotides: TGCAGTGCTCTAGGGACAGGGGGCGCTTACTTT.

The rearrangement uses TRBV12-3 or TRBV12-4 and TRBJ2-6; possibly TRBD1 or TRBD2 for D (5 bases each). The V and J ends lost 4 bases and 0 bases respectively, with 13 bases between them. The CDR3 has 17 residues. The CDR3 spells CASSSWDASSGANVLTF. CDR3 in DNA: TGTGCCAGCAGTTCCTGGGACGCAAGCTCTGGGGCCAACGTCCTGACTTTC.

The chain's CDR3 is CSAPQVILAGADEQFF. The CDR3 DNA reads TGCAGTGCTCCTCAGGTAATCCTAGCGGGAGCGGATGAGCAGTTCTTC. This chain links TRBV20-1 with TRBJ2-1; the match to TRBD2 covers 10 bases. The germline gives CDR1 DFQATT, CDR2 SNEGSKA (reference sequence). The CDR3 is made up of 16 amino acids. The ends lost 5 bases at V and 8 bases at J; junction bases unmatched: 15.

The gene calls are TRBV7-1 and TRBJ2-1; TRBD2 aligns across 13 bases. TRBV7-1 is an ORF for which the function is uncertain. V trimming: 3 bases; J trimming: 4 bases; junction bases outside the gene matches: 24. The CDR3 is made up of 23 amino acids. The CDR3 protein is CASSSRFTRTSGRWEKRYNEQFF. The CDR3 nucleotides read TGTGCCAGCAGCTCGAGATTCACCAGGACTAGCGGGAGATGGGAAAAAAGATACAATGAGCAGTTCTTC.

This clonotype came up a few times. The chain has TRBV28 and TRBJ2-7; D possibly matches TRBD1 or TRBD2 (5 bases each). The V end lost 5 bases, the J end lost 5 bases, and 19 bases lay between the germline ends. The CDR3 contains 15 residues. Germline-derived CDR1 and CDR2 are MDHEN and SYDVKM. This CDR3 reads CASSSLWGNPHEQYF. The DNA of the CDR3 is TGTGCCAGCAGTAGCCTCTGGGGGAATCCCCACGAGCAGTACTTC.

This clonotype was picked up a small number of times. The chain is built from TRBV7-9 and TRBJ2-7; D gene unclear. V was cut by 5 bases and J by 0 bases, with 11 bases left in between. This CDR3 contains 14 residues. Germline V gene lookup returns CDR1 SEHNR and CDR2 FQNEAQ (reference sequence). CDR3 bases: TGTGCCAGCAGCCTAATGACTGACTCCTACGAGCAGTACTTC. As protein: CASSLMTDSYEQYF.

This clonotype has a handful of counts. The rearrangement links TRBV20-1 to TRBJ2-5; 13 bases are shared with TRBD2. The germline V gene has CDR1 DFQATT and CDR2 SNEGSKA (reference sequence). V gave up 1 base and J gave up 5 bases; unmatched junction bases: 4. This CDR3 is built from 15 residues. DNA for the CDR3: TGCAGTGCTAGAGGGACTAGCGGGAGTAGGGAGACCCAGTACTTC. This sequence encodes CSARGTSGSRETQYF.

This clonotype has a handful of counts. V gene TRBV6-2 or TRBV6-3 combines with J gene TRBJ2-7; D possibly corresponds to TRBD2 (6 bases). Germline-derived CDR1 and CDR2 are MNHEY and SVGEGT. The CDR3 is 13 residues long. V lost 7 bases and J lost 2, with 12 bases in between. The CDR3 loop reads CASNRLETYEQYF. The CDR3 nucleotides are TGTGCCAGCAACAGACTAGAGACCTACGAGCAGTACTTC.

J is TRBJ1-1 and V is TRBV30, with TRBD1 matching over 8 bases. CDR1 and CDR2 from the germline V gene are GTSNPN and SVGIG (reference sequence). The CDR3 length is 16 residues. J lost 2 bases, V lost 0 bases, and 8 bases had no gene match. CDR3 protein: CAWSVPGGYSNTEAFF. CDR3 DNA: TGTGCCTGGAGTGTACCAGGGGGCTATAGTAACACTGAAGCTTTCTTT.

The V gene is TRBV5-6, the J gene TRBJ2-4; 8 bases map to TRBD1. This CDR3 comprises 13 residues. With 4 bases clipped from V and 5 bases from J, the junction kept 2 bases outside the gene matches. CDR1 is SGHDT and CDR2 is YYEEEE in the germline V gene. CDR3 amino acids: CASSVDRENIQYF. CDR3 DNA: TGTGCCAGCAGCGTGGACAGGGAAAACATTCAGTACTTC.

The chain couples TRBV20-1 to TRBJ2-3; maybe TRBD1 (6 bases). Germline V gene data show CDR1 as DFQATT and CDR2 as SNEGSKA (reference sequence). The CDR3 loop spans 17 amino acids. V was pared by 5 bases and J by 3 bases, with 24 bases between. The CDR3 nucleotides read TGCAGTGCTCGAAACCCGGGACAACCACCCTCAACAGATACGCAGTATTTT. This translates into CSARNPGQPPSTDTQYF.

The CDR3 DNA follows: TGTGCCTGGGGGGGAAGCTTCCCCGAGCAGTACTTC. Protein product: CAWGGSFPEQYF. The chain joins TRBV30 to TRBJ2-7; D may correspond to TRBD1 or TRBD2 (5 bases each). The CDR3 runs to 12 residues. In germline, CDR1 is GTSNPN, CDR2 SVGIG (reference sequence). Trimming left V 5 bases short and J 6 bases short, with 14 bases between.

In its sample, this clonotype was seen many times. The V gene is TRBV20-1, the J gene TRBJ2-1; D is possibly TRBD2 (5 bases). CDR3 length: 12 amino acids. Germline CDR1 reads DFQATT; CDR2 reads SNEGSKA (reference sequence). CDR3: CTGKSSYNEQFF. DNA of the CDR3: TGCACCGGGAAATCTTCCTACAATGAGCAGTTCTTC.

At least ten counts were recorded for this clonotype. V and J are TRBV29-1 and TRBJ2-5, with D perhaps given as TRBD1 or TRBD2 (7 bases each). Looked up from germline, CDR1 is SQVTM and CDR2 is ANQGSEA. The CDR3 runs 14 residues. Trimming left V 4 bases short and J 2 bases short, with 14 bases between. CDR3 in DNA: TGCAGCGTTGGCCCAGGGGGGGGGCAAGAGACCCAGTACTTC. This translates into CSVGPGGGQETQYF.